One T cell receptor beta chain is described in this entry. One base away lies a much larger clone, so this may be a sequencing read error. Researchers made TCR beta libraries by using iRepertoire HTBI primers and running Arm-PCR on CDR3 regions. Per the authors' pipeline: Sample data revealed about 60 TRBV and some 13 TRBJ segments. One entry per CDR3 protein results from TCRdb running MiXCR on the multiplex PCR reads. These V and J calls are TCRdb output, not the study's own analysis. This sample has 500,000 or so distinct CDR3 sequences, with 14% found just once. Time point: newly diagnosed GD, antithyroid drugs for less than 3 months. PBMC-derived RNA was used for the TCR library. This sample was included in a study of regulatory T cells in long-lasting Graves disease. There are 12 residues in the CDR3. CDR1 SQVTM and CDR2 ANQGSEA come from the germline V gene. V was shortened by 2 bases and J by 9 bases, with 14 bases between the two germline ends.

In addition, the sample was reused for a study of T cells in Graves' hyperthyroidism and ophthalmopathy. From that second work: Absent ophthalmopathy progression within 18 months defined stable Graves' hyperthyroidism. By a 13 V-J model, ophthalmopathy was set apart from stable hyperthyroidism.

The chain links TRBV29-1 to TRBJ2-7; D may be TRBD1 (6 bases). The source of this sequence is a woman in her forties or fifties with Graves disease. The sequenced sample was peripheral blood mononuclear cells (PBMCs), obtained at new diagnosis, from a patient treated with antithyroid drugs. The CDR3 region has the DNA TGCAGCGTTGAAAGGGGGACCTTCGGGCAGTACTTC. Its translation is CSVERGTFGQYF.